The 21 T cell receptor beta chains below come from one sample, sequenced in a study of T cells in Graves' hyperthyroidism and ophthalmopathy. TCR beta CDR3 region amplification was performed from RNA transcripts. When the TCR CDR3 underwent first-round RT-PCR, the HTBI primer set was used. TCRdb recomputed calls from the multiplex PCR reads with MiXCR, one row per CDR3 protein. The table has 600,000 to 650,000 distinct CDR3 sequences, 15% to 20% seen once. The material sequenced was blood. Receptors originate from a woman in her twenties or thirties with Graves' hyperthyroidism.

This chain uses TRBV6-2 or TRBV6-3 with TRBJ2-7; D is possibly TRBD1 or TRBD2 (5 bases each). The CDR3 is made up of 15 amino acids. CDR1 is MNHEY and CDR2 is SVGEGT in the germline V gene. V lost 2 bases, J lost 7 bases, and 18 bases lay in between. CDR3 in amino acids: CASSYQGSEAGEQYF. The CDR3 DNA reads TGTGCCAGCAGTTACCAGGGCTCGGAGGCTGGGGAGCAGTACTTC.

This clonotype was seen a single time. J is TRBJ1-5 and V is TRBV6-1; no definite D call. Trimming shortened V by 4 bases and J by 2 bases, and 15 bases separated the two germline ends. The CDR3 consists of 16 residues. Germline CDR1 MNHNS, CDR2 SASEGT. Here the CDR3 DNA reads TGTGCCAGCAGTGCAAGGCCCGGGAAGGGCAATCAGCCCCAGCATTTT. It is translated as CASSARPGKGNQPQHF.

A few counts support this clonotype. A read error may explain this, as a much larger clone is one base away. The chain has TRBV7-2 and TRBJ2-3; maybe TRBD1 (6 bases). This CDR3 contains 15 residues. V was shortened by 4 bases and J by 3 bases, with 14 bases between the two germline ends. Germline-derived CDR1 and CDR2 are SGHTA and FQGNSA. CDR3 amino acids: CASSSRDKGTDTQYF. The DNA of the CDR3 is TGTGCCAGCAGCTCTCGGGACAAGGGTACAGATACGCAGTATTTT.

This clonotype was found many times. The J gene is TRBJ1-5, the V gene TRBV5-1; D is undetermined. CDR1 is SGHRS, CDR2 YFSETQ, per germline. This CDR3 is built from 13 residues. V was cut by 0 bases and J by 4 bases, with 5 bases left in between. DNA for the CDR3: TGCGCCAGCAGCTTGGATGAGAATCAGCCCCAGCATTTT. Amino acid sequence: CASSLDENQPQHF.

With respect to this clonotype: With a much larger clone just one base away, this may be a read error. The gene calls are TRBV29-1 and TRBJ1-1; weak D call: TRBD1 (6 bases). The CDR3 runs 13 residues. Germline V gene sequence: CDR1 SQVTM, CDR2 ANQGSEA. The CDR3 nucleotides are TGCAGCGTTGTCGGGGGGCGGAACACTGAAGCTTCCTTT. Its translation: CSVVGGRNTEASF.

In this sample, this clonotype turned up many times. The chain is built from TRBV6-1 and TRBJ1-1, with D maybe TRBD1 (6 bases). The CDR3 sequence is 15 residues long. Looked up from germline, CDR1 is MNHNS and CDR2 is SASEGT. V shed 7 bases and J shed 5 bases, with 20 bases lying between them. The CDR3 loop reads CASTYGTGARTEAFF. In nucleotides, the CDR3 is TGTGCCAGCACCTACGGGACGGGGGCCAGAACTGAAGCTTTCTTT.

This clonotype has more than one count but fewer than ten. The chain employs TRBV27 and TRBJ1-6; D call uncertain. The CDR3 has 13 residues. Between the trimmed V and J ends, which lost 5 bases and 7 bases, there was a span of 9 bases. CDR1 and CDR2 from the germline V gene are MNHEY and SMNVEV (reference sequence). The CDR3: CASSTDRNSPLHF. DNA of the CDR3: TGTGCCAGCAGTACAGATAGAAATTCACCCCTCCACTTT.

With respect to this clonotype: A much larger clone differs by one base, so this may be a read error. The CDR3 sequence: CASSYSSGSLYEHYF. The CDR3 DNA reads as TGTGCCAGCAGCTATTCTAGCGGGAGTTTGTACGAGCACTACTTC. The chain joins TRBV7-2 to TRBJ2-7; 10 positions agree with TRBD2. Germline loops: CDR1 SGHTA, CDR2 FQGNSA. This CDR3 is 15 amino acids long.

This clonotype occurred a few times. J is TRBJ2-7 and V is TRBV2; tentatively, D is TRBD2 (6 bases). Germline CDR1 is SNHLY and CDR2 is FYNNEI. The CDR3 has 13 amino acids. Between the trimmed V and J ends, which lost 5 bases and 9 bases, there was a span of 17 bases. CDR3 sequence (DNA): TGTGCCAGCAGTATACTTGGGGCGGAGGGGCAGTACTTC. As protein: CASSILGAEGQYF.

This chain joins TRBV5-1 and TRBJ2-7; no clear D gene. Germline V gives CDR1 SGHRS, CDR2 YFSETQ. V was pared by 2 bases and J by 4 bases, with 16 bases between. The CDR3 is made up of 15 amino acids. The DNA of the CDR3 is TGCGCCAGCAGCTTCTCGCCGTGGAATAGATACGAGCAGTACTTC. This gives the protein CASSFSPWNRYEQYF.

This clonotype was seen a handful of times. The rearrangement uses TRBV6-2 or TRBV6-3 and TRBJ1-1; 7 bases fit TRBD1. Trimming removed 2 bases from V and 8 bases from J; junction bases left unmatched: 5. The CDR3 has 13 residues. Germline loops: CDR1 MNHEY, CDR2 SVGEGT. The CDR3 sequence is CASSYMGQPEAFF. CDR3 sequence (DNA): TGTGCCAGCAGTTACATGGGACAGCCCGAAGCTTTCTTT.

This clonotype was detected only a few times. This chain links TRBV5-4 with TRBJ1-1; no reliable D call. The CDR3 spans 12 residues. Germline V gene data show CDR1 as SGHNT and CDR2 as YYREEE (reference sequence). Trimming removed 4 bases from V and 4 bases from J, with 8 bases in between. The CDR3 spells CASSTAGTEAFF. CDR3 nucleotides: TGTGCCAGCAGCACCGCGGGCACTGAAGCTTTCTTT. Full variable domain (remainder filled in from reference TRBV5-4 and TRBJ1-1): ETGVTQSPTHLIKTRGQQVTLRCSSQSGHNTVSWYQQALGQGPQFIFQYYREEENGRGNFPPRFSGLQFPNYSSELNVNALELDDSALYLCASSTAGTEAFFGQGTRLTVV.

This clonotype was counted at least ten times. The V gene is TRBV27, the J gene TRBJ2-3; the match to TRBD2 covers 14 bases. Germline V gene lookup returns CDR1 MNHEY and CDR2 SMNVEV (reference sequence). V trimming: 4 bases; J trimming: 6 bases; junction bases outside the gene matches: 12. The CDR3 sequence is 18 residues long. CDR3 in DNA: TGTGCCAGCAGTTCCCCGACTAGCGGGAGGGAGGTGAGGGATACGCAGTATTTT. The encoded protein is CASSSPTSGREVRDTQYF.

This clonotype was counted at least ten times. The J gene is TRBJ2-7, the V gene TRBV20-1; 8 bases agree with TRBD2. The ends lost 2 bases at V and 3 bases at J; junction bases unmatched: 12. CDR3 length: 16 amino acids. Germline V gene sequence: CDR1 DFQATT, CDR2 SNEGSKA (reference sequence). CDR3 coding DNA: TGCAGTGCTAGACCCCCCTTATTAGCGGGACACTACGAGCAGTACTTC. It encodes CSARPPLLAGHYEQYF.

This clonotype was detected ten times or more. J is TRBJ2-1 and V is TRBV13; no definite D call. V lost 4 bases to trimming and J lost 5 bases, with 18 bases between them. From germline, CDR1 is PRHDT and CDR2 FYEKMQ (reference sequence). There are 16 residues in the CDR3. This chain's CDR3 is CASSSVDDMADNEQFF. In DNA form, the CDR3 reads TGTGCCAGCAGCTCGGTTGACGATATGGCCGACAATGAGCAGTTCTTC.

At least ten counts were recorded for this clonotype. The gene calls are TRBV12-3 or TRBV12-4 and TRBJ1-5, with 7 bases matching TRBD1. The CDR3 has 15 residues. V was pared by 6 bases and J by 2 bases, with 7 bases of the junction left unmatched. The CDR3 DNA sequence: TGTGCCAGCAGCACAGGGGACTCTCGCAATCAGCCCCAGCATTTT. Translated, it gives CASSTGDSRNQPQHF.

This clonotype has a count of ten or more. The rearrangement joins TRBV12-3 or TRBV12-4 to TRBJ1-5; 11 bases are shared with TRBD1. The CDR3 is 16 residues long. The junction had 8 bases not matched to a gene; V was cut back by 7 bases and J by 3 bases. In nucleotides, the CDR3 is TGTGCCAGCATGGCACGGGACAGGGGGTTCAATCAGCCCCAGCATTTT. It codes for CASMARDRGFNQPQHF.

This clonotype occurred many times. This chain uses TRBV5-1 with TRBJ1-1; 8 bases match TRBD1. Germline loops: CDR1 SGHRS, CDR2 YFSETQ. The V segment lost 2 bases and the J segment 4 bases; nucleotides outside the gene matches: 4. The CDR3 consists of 14 residues. The CDR3, as DNA: TGCGCCAGCAGCTTCACAGGGGGTTCCACTGAAGCTTTCTTT. Translating gives CASSFTGGSTEAFF.

CDR3 amino acids: CASSLAGTGGHTYEQYF. The CDR3 region has the DNA TGTGCCAGCAGCTTAGCCGGGACAGGGGGCCATACCTACGAGCAGTACTTC. V gene TRBV7-2 combines with J gene TRBJ2-7; 12 nucleotides line up with TRBD1. CDR1 SGHTA and CDR2 FQGNSA come from the germline V gene. The CDR3 runs 17 residues. V was pared by 0 bases and J by 2 bases, with 5 bases of the junction left unmatched.

This clonotype was seen repeatedly, ten times or more. The V call is TRBV7-9, the J call TRBJ1-2; D call uncertain. V lost 1 base and J 0 bases, leaving 12 bases between the germline ends. The CDR3 is 16 amino acids. Germline CDR1 is SEHNR and CDR2 is FQNEAQ (reference sequence). CDR3 amino acids: CASSLVGPVSNYGYTF. The CDR3 DNA sequence: TGTGCCAGCAGCTTAGTCGGGCCAGTTTCTAACTATGGCTACACCTTC.

This clonotype came up many times. The V call is TRBV28, the J call TRBJ1-5, with no clear D. Germline-derived CDR1 and CDR2 are MDHEN and SYDVKM. This CDR3 has 16 residues. With 0 bases removed from V and 0 bases from J, the gap between germline ends came to 9 bases. Written as DNA, the CDR3 is TGTGCCAGCAGTTTATGGGTAGGATATAGCAATCAGCCCCAGCATTTT. Amino acid sequence: CASSLWVGYSNQPQHF.